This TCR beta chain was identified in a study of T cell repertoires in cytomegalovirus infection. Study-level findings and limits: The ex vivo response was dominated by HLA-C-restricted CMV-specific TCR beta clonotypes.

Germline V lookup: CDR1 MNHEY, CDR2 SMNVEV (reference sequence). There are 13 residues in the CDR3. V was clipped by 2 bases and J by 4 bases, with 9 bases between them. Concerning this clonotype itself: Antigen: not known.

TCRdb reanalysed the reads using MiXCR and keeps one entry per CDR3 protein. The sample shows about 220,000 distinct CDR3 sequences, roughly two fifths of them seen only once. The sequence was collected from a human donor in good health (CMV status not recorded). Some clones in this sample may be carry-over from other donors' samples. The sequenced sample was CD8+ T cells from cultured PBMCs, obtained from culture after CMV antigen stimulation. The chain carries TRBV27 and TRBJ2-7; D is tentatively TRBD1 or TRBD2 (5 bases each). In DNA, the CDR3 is TGTGCCAGCAGTTTAGGGGGTTGGTACGAGCAGTACTTC. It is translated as CASSLGGWYEQYF.